This entry is about one T cell receptor beta chain. These data belong to a study of T cell changes during pregnancy in multiple sclerosis. The assay was immunoSEQ multiplex PCR, and TCRdb's table has in-frame clones only and misses some. Of about 29,000 clones in the sample, 80% to 95% were seen once. Trimming pared 4 bases from V and 3 bases from J, leaving 18 bases between. Germline CDR1 reads SQVTM; CDR2 reads ANQGSEA. CDR3 length: 15 residues. This TCR derives from a female donor with multiple sclerosis, enrolled in a pregnancy study. This specimen was CD8+ T cells from peripheral blood mononuclear cells, taken before pregnancy. The rearrangement links TRBV29-1 to TRBJ1-1; possibly TRBD1 for D (5 bases). CDR3 protein: CSVATSTEVYTEAFF. CDR3 coding DNA: TGCAGCGTTGCAACATCGACAGAGGTCTACACTGAAGCTTTCTTT.